This entry lists 31 T cell receptor beta chains sequenced from one sample in a study of blood T cell repertoires in COVID-19. Here immunoSEQ multiplex PCR was the method, and the copy in TCRdb shows in-frame clones only, minus some. The sample has 110,000 or so clones, 75% to 90% seen once; the top ten hold around 8.5%. The specimen sequenced was peripheral blood. Receptors originate from a woman aged 40 to 50 with acute or convalescent COVID-19.

This sequence joins TRBV3-1 (or the pseudogene TRBV3-2) and TRBJ1-6; D not resolved. CDR1 and CDR2 (germline): LGHDT, YNNKEL (reference sequence). The CDR3 runs 13 residues. Trimming pared 6 bases from V and 8 bases from J, leaving 11 bases between. As DNA, the CDR3 is TGTGCCAGCAGGGGCCAGGTAGATTCACCCCTCCACTTT. Translated, it gives CASRGQVDSPLHF.

The rearrangement links TRBV24-1 to TRBJ2-2, with 9 positions matching TRBD2. CDR3 length: 17 residues. From germline, CDR1 is KGHDR and CDR2 SFDVKD. Trimming cost V 4 bases and J 2 bases; bases outside gene matches: 7. The CDR3 DNA reads TGTGCCACCAGTGACACTGATAGCGGGGGTAACACCGGGGAGCTGTTTTTT. This sequence encodes CATSDTDSGGNTGELFF.

This clone was recorded once. This chain links TRBV24-1 with TRBJ1-1, with D maybe TRBD1 (6 bases). The CDR3 has 15 amino acids. Germline CDR1 is KGHDR and CDR2 is SFDVKD. The V end was cut by 5 bases, the J end by 5 bases, with 17 bases between. CDR3 sequence reads: CATSVSTGSRTEAFF. The DNA of the CDR3 is TGTGCCACCAGTGTTTCGACAGGTTCAAGGACTGAAGCTTTCTTT.

The chain employs TRBV4-1 and TRBJ2-3; weak D call: TRBD2 (6 bases). Germline V gene lookup returns CDR1 MGHRA and CDR2 YSYEKL. CDR3 length: 17 residues. Between the trimmed V and J ends, which lost 3 bases and 5 bases, there was a span of 21 bases. The CDR3 loop reads CASSQGARRGVRDTQYF. The CDR3 region has the DNA TGCGCCAGCAGCCAGGGCGCGAGGCGGGGTGTAAGAGATACGCAGTATTTT.

The chain joins TRBV5-5 to TRBJ1-4; D possibly corresponds to TRBD1 (6 bases). This CDR3 has 15 amino acids. Trimming left V 5 bases short and J 4 bases short, with 15 bases between. The V gene's germline CDR1 is SGHKS and CDR2 YYEKEE (reference sequence). The CDR3 region is CASRSRGFVNEKLFF. CDR3 nucleotides: TGTGCCAGCAGATCCAGGGGTTTTGTTAATGAAAAACTGTTTTTT.

This rearrangement joins TRBV5-6 to TRBJ1-5; D may be TRBD1 (6 bases). V shed 2 bases and J shed 0 bases, with 9 bases lying between them. CDR1 and CDR2 (germline): SGHDT, YYEEEE. CDR3 length equals 15 residues. DNA of the CDR3: TGTGCCAGCAGCTTTAGGGGGTATAGCAATCAGCCCCAGCATTTT. This gives the protein CASSFRGYSNQPQHF.

This clone was counted once. J is TRBJ2-3 and V is TRBV3-1 (or the pseudogene TRBV3-2); tentative D call: TRBD2 (7 bases). This CDR3 has 14 residues. The V end lost 5 bases, the J end lost 0 bases, and 9 bases lay between the germline ends. Germline CDR1 and CDR2: LGHDT and YNNKEL (reference sequence). The CDR3 bases are TGTGCCAGCAGCTGGGGGGGCAGCACAGATACGCAGTATTTT. The encoded protein is CASSWGGSTDTQYF.

As DNA, the CDR3 is TGTGCCAGCAGCCCACGACAGGGTCGAGAGACCCAGTACTTC. Translation: CASSPRQGRETQYF. This chain connects TRBV6-5 to TRBJ2-5; 7 nucleotides line up with TRBD1. The trim removed 6 bases at V and 4 bases at J, leaving 8 bases unmatched. The CDR3 runs 14 residues. Germline-derived CDR1 and CDR2 are MNHEY and SVGAGI.

The CDR3 nucleotides read TGTGCCAGTGGAACTCAGCAGGGGGGGCAGTATTTT. As protein: CASGTQQGGQYF. The chain carries TRBV19 and TRBJ2-3; TRBD1 might be the D (7 bases). Germline V CDR1 and CDR2: LNHDA, SQIVND (reference sequence). Trimming cost V 8 bases and J 11 bases, with 17 bases left between them. The CDR3 runs 12 residues. Full variable domain (outside the CDR3, taken from reference TRBV19 and TRBJ2-3): DGGITQSPKYLFRKEGQNVTLSCEQNLNHDAMYWYRQDPGQGLRLIYYSQIVNDFQKGDIAEGYSVSREKKESFPLTVTSAQKNPTAFYLCASGTQQGGQYFGPGTRLTVL.

V and J are TRBV2 and TRBJ2-3, with a weak D call TRBD1 (6 bases). The V gene's germline CDR1 is SNHLY and CDR2 FYNNEI. With 7 bases removed from V and 7 bases from J, the gap between germline ends came to 18 bases. The CDR3 loop spans 14 amino acids. Here the CDR3 reads CASTLRDMGNTQYF. CDR3 bases: TGTGCCAGCACTCTCCGGGACATGGGAAATACGCAGTATTTT. Looking up the rest from reference TRBV2 and TRBJ2-3 gives the full variable domain: EPEVTQTPSHQVTQMGQEVILRCVPISNHLYFYWYRQILGQKVEFLVSFYNNEISEKSEIFDDQFSVERPDGSNFTLKIRSTKLEDSAMYFCASTLRDMGNTQYFGPGTRLTVL.

This clone was picked up a small number of times. This rearrangement joins TRBV5-4 to TRBJ1-2, with a possible D match to TRBD1 (5 bases). Germline loops: CDR1 SGHNT, CDR2 YYREEE (reference sequence). This CDR3 is 15 amino acids long. Deletions cut 0 bases from V and 2 bases from J, with 11 bases between. The CDR3 region has the DNA TGTGCCAGCAGCTTGGCCGGGACTCCCAACTATGGCTACACCTTC. It yields the protein CASSLAGTPNYGYTF.

J is TRBJ1-2 and V is TRBV18; a possible D gene is TRBD1 (5 bases). CDR1 is KGHSH, CDR2 LQKENI, per germline. V lost 5 bases to trimming and J lost 5 bases, with 15 bases between them. The length of the CDR3 is 14 residues. Written as DNA, the CDR3 is TGTGCCAGCTCATCTGAGGAGGGGCGGTATGGCTACACCTTC. It yields the protein CASSSEEGRYGYTF.

In this sample, this clone turned up once. V is TRBV2 and J is TRBJ2-1; D ambiguous. The CDR3 runs 12 residues. Trimming stripped 6 bases from V and 4 bases from J, with 7 bases between. Germline V gene lookup returns CDR1 SNHLY and CDR2 FYNNEI. The chain's CDR3 is CASSQQYNEQFF. The CDR3 bases are TGTGCCAGCAGCCAACAGTACAATGAGCAGTTCTTC.

V and J are TRBV6-5 and TRBJ1-3; maybe TRBD1 (5 bases). The CDR3 has 14 residues. CDR1 MNHEY and CDR2 SVGAGI come from the germline V gene. Trimming stripped 2 bases from V and 2 bases from J, with 7 bases between. The CDR3 reads CASSYGGAGNTIYF. The CDR3 coding sequence is TGTGCCAGCAGTTACGGGGGGGCTGGAAACACCATATATTTT.

The V call is TRBV5-6, the J call TRBJ2-7; the match to TRBD1 covers 9 bases. The CDR3 length is 13 residues. Per germline, CDR1 SGHDT and CDR2 YYEEEE. Unmatched junction bases numbered 9, after V lost 4 bases and J lost 10 bases. The CDR3 DNA reads TGTGCCAGCAGCCTTGGACAGGGGCAAAGACAGTACTTC. This gives the protein CASSLGQGQRQYF.

The chain has TRBV2 and TRBJ2-3; tentatively, D is TRBD2 (6 bases). The V gene's germline CDR1 is SNHLY and CDR2 FYNNEI. This CDR3 spans 14 amino acids. The V and J ends lost 1 base and 14 bases respectively, with 19 bases between them. The CDR3 DNA sequence: TGTGCCAGCAGTGAAGAGTGGGGCGGGACTGGCCTGTATTTT. Its translation is CASSEEWGGTGLYF.

This rearrangement joins TRBV10-2 to TRBJ1-5, with 8 bases identical to TRBD1. Germline CDR1 and CDR2: WSHSY and SAAADI. V dropped 6 bases and J dropped 6; count of bases not matched to a gene: 4. The length of the CDR3 is 13 residues. CDR3 sequence reads: CASSDRGSQPQHF. The DNA for the CDR3 is TGCGCCAGCAGCGACAGGGGTAGTCAGCCCCAGCATTTT.

V and J are TRBV30 and TRBJ1-3; D may be TRBD1 (5 bases). Trimming removed 2 bases at V and 0 bases at J, with 8 bases between. The germline V gene has CDR1 GTSNPN and CDR2 SVGIG (reference sequence). The CDR3 runs 14 residues. CDR3 in DNA: TGTGCCTGGAGTACCGGGGGCTCTGGAAACACCATATATTTT. This sequence encodes CAWSTGGSGNTIYF. The full variable domain, its missing parts supplied by reference TRBV30 and TRBJ1-3, is SQTIHQWPATLVQPVGSPLSLECTVEGTSNPNLYWYRQAAGRGLQLLFYSVGIGQISSEVPQNLSASRPQDRQFILSSKKLLLSDSGFYLCAWSTGGSGNTIYFGEGSWLTVV.

The chain recombines TRBV2 with TRBJ2-2; the D gene is possibly TRBD1 (5 bases). The V gene lost 6 bases and the J gene lost 4 bases, with 12 bases spanning the gap. Per germline, CDR1 SNHLY and CDR2 FYNNEI. There are 14 residues in the CDR3. The CDR3 spells CASRNQGGTGELFF. DNA of the CDR3: TGTGCCAGCAGGAACCAGGGCGGCACCGGGGAGCTGTTTTTT.

J is TRBJ2-7 and V is TRBV21-1; the table gives TRBD2 as D, unverified against the DNA. TRBV21-1 represents a pseudogene. This CDR3 has 14 amino acids. CDR3 amino acids: CASSASGGSYEQYF. Here the CDR3 DNA reads TGTGCCAGCAGCGCGTCTGGGGGGTCCTACGAGCAGTACTTC.

This clone has only a few counts. The J gene is TRBJ2-5, the V gene TRBV6-9, with no clear D. Germline CDR1 and CDR2: MNHGY and SVAAGI. The CDR3 consists of 14 residues. V lost 2 bases, J lost 3 bases, and 10 bases lay in between. CDR3 sequence: CASSYRSKKETQYF. In DNA, the CDR3 is TGTGCCAGCAGTTATCGGTCGAAAAAAGAGACCCAGTACTTC.

This clone has just one count. The chain is built from TRBV5-1 and TRBJ2-7; 10 bases fit TRBD1. The CDR3 runs to 14 residues. Germline V gives CDR1 SGHRS, CDR2 YFSETQ. The J segment lost 2 bases and the V segment lost 4 bases, leaving 3 bases of the junction unmatched. The CDR3 DNA reads as TGCGCCAGCAGCCAGGACAGGGGGGCCTACGAGCAGTACTTC. It is translated as CASSQDRGAYEQYF.

CDR3 residues: CASRDSWGTDTQYF. As DNA, the CDR3 is TGTGCCAGTAGGGACAGTTGGGGCACAGATACGCAGTATTTT. The J gene is TRBJ2-3, the V gene TRBV19, with TRBD1 as a possible D gene (6 bases). Germline V CDR1 and CDR2: LNHDA, SQIVND (reference sequence). V was pared by 6 bases and J by 1 base, with 11 bases between. The length of the CDR3 is 14 residues.

The chain couples TRBV9 to TRBJ2-5; 10 nucleotides match TRBD2. The V gene's germline CDR1 is SGDLS and CDR2 YYNGEE. The CDR3 totals 15 residues. Losses at the gene ends were 3 bases for V and 5 bases for J; bases not matched to a gene: 7. The CDR3 reads CASSASLAGFETQYF. As DNA, the CDR3 is TGTGCCAGCAGCGCCTCACTAGCGGGGTTTGAGACCCAGTACTTC.

This chain uses TRBV19 with TRBJ2-3; TRBD2 aligns across 9 bases. There are 19 residues in the CDR3. J gave up 2 bases and V 8 bases, and 20 bases lay outside the gene matches. CDR1 is LNHDA, CDR2 SQIVND, per germline (reference sequence). The CDR3 here is CASHTSRGGLLVITDTQYF. CDR3 nucleotide sequence: TGTGCCAGTCATACTTCGCGGGGGGGCCTTCTGGTTATCACAGATACGCAGTATTTT.

This clone was seen once. The chain joins TRBV10-3 to TRBJ1-2; TRBD1 might be the D (6 bases). With 0 bases removed from V and 4 bases from J, the gap between germline ends came to 9 bases. From germline, CDR1 is ENHRY and CDR2 SYGVKD. The CDR3 has 14 residues. The CDR3 DNA reads TGTGCCATCAGTGAGTCGGGGGGGCCCTATGGCTACACCTTC. Translation: CAISESGGPYGYTF.

This clone was observed a few times. The V call is TRBV5-5, the J call TRBJ1-5; no firm D call. There are 15 residues in the CDR3. CDR1 SGHKS and CDR2 YYEKEE come from the germline V gene (reference sequence). Trimming removed 0 bases from V and 4 bases from J, with 11 bases in between. CDR3 bases: TGTGCCAGCAGCTTGGAAGGAGGTAGGAATCAGCCCCAGCATTTT. Translation gives CASSLEGGRNQPQHF. The full variable domain, completed using reference TRBV5-5 and TRBJ1-5, is DAGVTQSPTHLIKTRGQQVTLRCSPISGHKSVSWYQQVLGQGPQFIFQYYEKEERGRGNFPDRFSARQFPNYSSELNVNALLLGDSALYLCASSLEGGRNQPQHFGDGTRLSIL.

The rearrangement uses TRBV5-8 and TRBJ1-6; 8 bases are a match to TRBD1. Germline CDR1 SGHTS, CDR2 YDEGEE. This CDR3 region has 14 residues. Trimming cost V 4 bases and J 9 bases; bases outside gene matches: 6. CDR3 coding DNA: TGTGCCAGCAGCCCAGGACAGGGTGCTTCACCCCTCCACTTT. Translating gives CASSPGQGASPLHF.

The chain uses TRBV6-6 and TRBJ1-4; 9 nucleotides agree with TRBD1. The CDR3 sequence is 15 residues long. The germline gives CDR1 MNHNY, CDR2 SVGAGI (reference sequence). Trimming at V came to 5 bases and at J to 4 bases, leaving 5 bases not matched to a gene. This chain's CDR3 is CASSPQGASNEKLFF. The DNA for the CDR3 is TGTGCCAGCAGTCCACAGGGGGCAAGTAATGAAAAACTGTTTTTT.

J is TRBJ1-6 and V is TRBV6-1; D possibly corresponds to TRBD1 (6 bases). Per germline, CDR1 MNHNS and CDR2 SASEGT. V lost 1 base, J lost 11 bases, and 9 bases lay in between. This CDR3 contains 13 residues. The CDR3 nucleotides are TGTGCCAGCAGTGAAGGGACAGAAACACCCCTCCACTTT. This translates into CASSEGTETPLHF.

V gene TRBV11-2 combines with J gene TRBJ1-1; TRBD1 matches at 10 bases. In germline, CDR1 is SGHAT, CDR2 FQNNGV. The trim removed 5 bases at V and 3 bases at J, leaving 9 bases unmatched. The CDR3 is made up of 16 amino acids. The CDR3 coding sequence is TGTGCCAGCAGCAGACAGGGGGCAAAGTCGGACACTGAAGCTTTCTTT. This gives the protein CASSRQGAKSDTEAFF. Full variable domain (missing parts from reference TRBV11-2 and TRBJ1-1): EAGVAQSPRYKIIEKRQSVAFWCNPISGHATLYWYQQILGQGPKLLIQFQNNGVVDDSQLPKDRFSAERLKGVDSTLKIQPAKLEDSAVYLCASSRQGAKSDTEAFFGQGTRLTVV.